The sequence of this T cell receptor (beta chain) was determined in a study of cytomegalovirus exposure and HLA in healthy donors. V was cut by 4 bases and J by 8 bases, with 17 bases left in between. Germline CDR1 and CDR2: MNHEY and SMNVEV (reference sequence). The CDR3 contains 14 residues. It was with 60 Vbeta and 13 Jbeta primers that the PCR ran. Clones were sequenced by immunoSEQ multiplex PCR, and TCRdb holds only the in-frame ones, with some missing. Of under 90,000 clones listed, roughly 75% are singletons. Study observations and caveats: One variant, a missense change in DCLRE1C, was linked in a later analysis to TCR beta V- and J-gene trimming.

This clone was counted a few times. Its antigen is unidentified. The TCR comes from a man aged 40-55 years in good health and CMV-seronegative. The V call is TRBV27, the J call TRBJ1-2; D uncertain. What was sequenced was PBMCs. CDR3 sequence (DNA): TGTGCCAGCAGTTATAGGACCGGGGTAGGGGGCTACACCTTC. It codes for CASSYRTGVGGYTF.